This T cell receptor beta chain was identified in a study of T cell responses to AZD1222 COVID-19 vaccine. Study summary: Analyses pooled second doses at about 4 or about 12 weeks.

Clones were sequenced by immunoSEQ multiplex PCR, and TCRdb holds only the in-frame ones, with some missing. In the table there are about 150,000 clones, about nine tenths of which are singletons. Study findings and constraints: Just 5 to 7 people given AZD1222 tested seropositive at baseline. Donors were largely white British and mainly female; clonal diversity was possibly underestimated. Repertoire sampling occurred only after the peak T cell response.

The CDR3 consists of 15 residues. V was pared by 8 bases and J by 0 bases, with 13 bases between. Looked up from germline, CDR1 is MNHNY and CDR2 is SVGAGI (reference sequence). Comment on this clone: Its antigen remains unidentified.

The rearrangement joins TRBV6-6 to TRBJ2-2, with D tentatively TRBD2 (5 bases). The clonotype comes from an adult in good health. The specimen comprised peripheral blood, sampled on day 0 of AZD1222 vaccination. CDR3 in amino acids: CASRTSHANTGELFF. CDR3 nucleotides: TGTGCCAGCCGAACTAGTCACGCGAACACCGGGGAGCTGTTTTTT.